The text below deals with one T cell receptor (beta chain). This sample is part of a study of T-cell memory formation after mild COVID-19. The CDR3 sequence is 13 residues long. CDR1 and CDR2 from the germline V gene are DFQATT and SNEGSKA (reference sequence). V was pared by 0 bases and J by 6 bases, with 12 bases between. Via MiXCR, TCRdb re-called the 5' RACE reads, giving one row per CDR3 protein. Seen here are about 250,000 distinct CDR3 sequences, 15% observed once, and the top ten hold under 2.5%. This chain connects TRBV20-1 to TRBJ2-7; D may match TRBD1 or TRBD2 (5 bases each). The clonotype comes from an adult woman who had mild COVID-19 (a few samples of this study predate the infection). Cell type and time point are not known. The specimen sequenced was PBMCs or a T cell subset sorted from them (not recorded which). For the CDR3, the DNA is TGCAGTGCTAGAGATCTACGAGGGGCCGAGCAGTACTTC. This translates into CSARDLRGAEQYF.